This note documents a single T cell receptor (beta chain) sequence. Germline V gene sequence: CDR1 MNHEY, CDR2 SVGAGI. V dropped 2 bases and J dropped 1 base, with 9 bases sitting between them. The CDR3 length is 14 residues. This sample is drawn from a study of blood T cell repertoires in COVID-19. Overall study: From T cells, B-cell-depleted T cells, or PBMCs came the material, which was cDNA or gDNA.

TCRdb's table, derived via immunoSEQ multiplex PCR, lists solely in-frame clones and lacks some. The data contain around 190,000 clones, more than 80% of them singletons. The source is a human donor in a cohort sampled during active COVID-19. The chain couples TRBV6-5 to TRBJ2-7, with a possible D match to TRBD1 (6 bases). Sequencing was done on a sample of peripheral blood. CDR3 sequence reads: CASSYRTDSYEQYF. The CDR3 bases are TGTGCCAGCAGTTACCGGACAGATTCCTACGAGCAGTACTTC.